This T cell receptor beta chain was sequenced during a study of neurological immune-mediated disorders. Whole-study results and caveats: Expanded clones shared no identical CDR3 amino acid sequences across subjects, which suggested private TCR-beta repertoires in all groups. The most TCR clonal expansion was seen in HTLV-1-associated myelopathy, and the least was seen in multiple sclerosis, which fell below healthy controls.

The time point is: longitudinal time-point 2. Healthy controls consisted of blood bank volunteers in Maryland, USA. At least ten counts were recorded for this clonotype. The antigen is undetermined. The cDNA came from 5'RACE, which used 10-nucleotide random UMIs. TCRdb ran MiXCR on the 5' RACE reads and lists one entry per CDR3 protein. In the table there are tens of thousands of distinct CDR3 sequences, roughly 10% of which are singletons. Per the germline V gene, CDR1 is ENHRY and CDR2 is SYGVKD. With 8 bases removed from V and 2 bases from J, the gap between germline ends came to 12 bases. The CDR3 totals 13 residues.

The rearrangement links TRBV10-3 to TRBJ2-5; possibly TRBD1 or TRBD2 for D (5 bases each). The receptor comes from a man aged 25-45 years in good health. The sample taken for sequencing was PBMCs. CDR3 sequence (DNA): TGTGCCATCGGGACCTCAACTCAAGAGACCCAGTACTTC. It yields the protein CAIGTSTQETQYF.